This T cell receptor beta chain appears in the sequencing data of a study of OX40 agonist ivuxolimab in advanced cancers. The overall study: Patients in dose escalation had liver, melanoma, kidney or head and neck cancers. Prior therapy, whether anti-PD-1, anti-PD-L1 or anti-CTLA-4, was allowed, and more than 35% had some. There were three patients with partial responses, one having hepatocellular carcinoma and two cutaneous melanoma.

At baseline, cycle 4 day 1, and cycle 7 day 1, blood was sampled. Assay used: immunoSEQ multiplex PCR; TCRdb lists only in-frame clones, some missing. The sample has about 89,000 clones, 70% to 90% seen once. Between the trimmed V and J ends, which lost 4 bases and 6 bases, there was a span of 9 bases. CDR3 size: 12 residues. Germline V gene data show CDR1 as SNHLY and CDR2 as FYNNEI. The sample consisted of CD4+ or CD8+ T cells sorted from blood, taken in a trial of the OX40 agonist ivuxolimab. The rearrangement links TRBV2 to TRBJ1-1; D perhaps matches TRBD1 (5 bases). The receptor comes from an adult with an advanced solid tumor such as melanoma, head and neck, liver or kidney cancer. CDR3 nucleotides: TGTGCCAGCAGTGTTCCAGGGCCTGAAGCTTTCTTT. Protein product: CASSVPGPEAFF.